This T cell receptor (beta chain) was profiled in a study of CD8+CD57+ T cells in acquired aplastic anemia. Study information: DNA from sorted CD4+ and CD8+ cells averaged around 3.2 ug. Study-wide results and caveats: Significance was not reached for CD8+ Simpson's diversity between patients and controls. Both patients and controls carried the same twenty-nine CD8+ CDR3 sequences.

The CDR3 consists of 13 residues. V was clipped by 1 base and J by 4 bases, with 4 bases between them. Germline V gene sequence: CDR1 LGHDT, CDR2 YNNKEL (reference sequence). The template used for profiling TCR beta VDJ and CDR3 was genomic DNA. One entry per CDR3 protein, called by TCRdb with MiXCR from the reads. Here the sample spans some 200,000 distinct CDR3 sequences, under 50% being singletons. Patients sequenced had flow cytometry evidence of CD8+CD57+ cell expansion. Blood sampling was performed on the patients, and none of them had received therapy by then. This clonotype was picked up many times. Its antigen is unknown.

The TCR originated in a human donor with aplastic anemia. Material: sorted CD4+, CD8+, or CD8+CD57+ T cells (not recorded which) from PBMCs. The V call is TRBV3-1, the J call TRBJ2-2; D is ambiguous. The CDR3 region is CASSQGGTGELFF. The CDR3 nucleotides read TGTGCCAGCAGCCAAGGAGGCACCGGGGAGCTGTTTTTT.